This T cell receptor beta chain was found in a study of cytomegalovirus exposure and HLA in healthy donors. Findings and caveats of the study: Generally TCR sequences proved uncommon, though certain public TCRs appeared in numerous donors. Cytomegalovirus status was reportedly diagnosed by the classifier with high specificity and sensitivity. According to a later analysis, TCR clusters from the first cohort tended to co-occur in the 120 or so validation repertoires.

The donors were members of the validation cohort comprising approximately 110 subjects, separate from the approximately 710-subject first cohort. CDR1 and CDR2 from the germline V gene are SGDLS and YYNGEE. CDR3 length: 12 residues. Trimming pared 3 bases from V and 8 bases from J, leaving 11 bases between. Assay: immunoSEQ multiplex PCR; the TCRdb copy retains only in-frame clones and omits some. The data show some 170,000 clones, with approximately 96% seen just once and 0.89% held by the top ten. For this clone: The antigen remains undetermined.

The clonotype was recovered from a woman aged 18-29 years in good health and CMV-seronegative. The source material was PBMCs. This chain joins TRBV9 and TRBJ1-2; no firm D call. Here the CDR3 DNA reads TGTGCCAGCAGCGGGGCCTCGGGGGGCTACACCTTC. The encoded protein is CASSGASGGYTF.